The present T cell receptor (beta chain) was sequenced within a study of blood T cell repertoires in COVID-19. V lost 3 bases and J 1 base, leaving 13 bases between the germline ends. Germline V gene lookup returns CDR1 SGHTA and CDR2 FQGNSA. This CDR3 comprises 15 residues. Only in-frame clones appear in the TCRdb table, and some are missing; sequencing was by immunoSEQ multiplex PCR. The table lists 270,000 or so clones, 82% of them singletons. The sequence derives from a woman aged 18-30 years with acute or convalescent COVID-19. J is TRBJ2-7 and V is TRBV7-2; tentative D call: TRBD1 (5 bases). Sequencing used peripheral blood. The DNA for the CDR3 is TGTGCCAGCAGCTTTTCCGCGAAGGGGTCCTACGAGCAGTACTTC. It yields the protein CASSFSAKGSYEQYF.